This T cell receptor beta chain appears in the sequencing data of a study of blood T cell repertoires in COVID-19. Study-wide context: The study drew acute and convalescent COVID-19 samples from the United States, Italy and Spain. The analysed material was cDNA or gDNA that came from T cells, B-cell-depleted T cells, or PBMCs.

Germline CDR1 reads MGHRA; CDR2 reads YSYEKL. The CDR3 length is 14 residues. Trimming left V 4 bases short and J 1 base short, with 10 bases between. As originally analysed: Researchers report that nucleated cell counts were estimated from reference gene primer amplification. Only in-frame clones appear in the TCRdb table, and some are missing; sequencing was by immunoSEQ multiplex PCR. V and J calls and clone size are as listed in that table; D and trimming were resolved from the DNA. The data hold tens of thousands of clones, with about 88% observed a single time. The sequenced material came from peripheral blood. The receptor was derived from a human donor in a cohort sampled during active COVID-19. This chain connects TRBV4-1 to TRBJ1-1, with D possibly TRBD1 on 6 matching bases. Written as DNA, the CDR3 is TGCGCCAGCAGCCCTACAGGGTCGAACACTGAAGCTTTCTTT. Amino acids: CASSPTGSNTEAFF.